A selection of T cell receptor beta chains follows, all from one sample in a study of T-cell reconstitution after alpha-beta-depleted transplantation in children. TCRdb redid the calling of the PCR reads with MiXCR, one entry per CDR3 protein. The sample lists around 960,000 distinct CDR3 sequences; roughly 29% were seen once. The sequenced sample was PBMCs, mostly from graft donor cells, obtained 360 days after TCRalphabeta/CD19-depleted stem cell transplant. Source of these receptors: a boy under three years old who had a stem cell transplant for SCID, so the T cells may come from the graft donor. Both conserved end residues are part of each CDR3. A D gene is named only where the DNA matches it firmly. Rows may omit the clone size; those that give it use once, few, many or a size class.

j_call clone_size v_call d_call cdr3_nt cdr3_aa
TRBJ1-1 . TRBV19 . TGTGCCAGTCTTGGGTACGGACACGGTTTACGTGTTGCTTTCTTT CASLGYGHGLRVAFF
TRBJ2-5 once TRBV6-2/TRBV6-3 . TGTGCCGTCCAGCGAGTGGGGAAACTGCAAGAGACCCAGTACTTC CAVQRVGKLQETQYF
TRBJ2-2 . TRBV6-2/TRBV6-3 TRBD1 TGTGCCAGCAGCTCCCTCGGTAGGGGGCTCCCCGGGGAGCTGTTTTTT CASSSLGRGLPGELFF
TRBJ1-6 few TRBV7-9 . TGTGCCAGCAGCCGAGAACGGGGGAGCAATTCACCCCTCCACTTT CASSRERGSNSPLHF
TRBJ1-3 few TRBV12-3/TRBV12-4 TRBD1 TGTGCCAGCAGTCCCCGGGGACAGATCTCTGGAAACACCATATATTTT CASSPRGQISGNTIYF
TRBJ2-7 . TRBV7-8 . TGTGCCAGCAGCTTAAACTGGGGGGGCGCCAGACCCTACGAGCAGTACTTC CASSLNWGGARPYEQYF
TRBJ2-1 . TRBV7-6 TRBD2 TGTGCCAGCAGCTTAGTGGCTAGCGGGGGCTCCTACAATGAGCAGTTCTTC CASSLVASGGSYNEQFF
TRBJ1-4 few TRBV9 . TGTGCCAGCAGCGTCGGGACGGTTTCTAATGAAAAACTGTTTTTT CASSVGTVSNEKLFF
TRBJ2-1 many TRBV7-9 . TGTGCCAGCAGCTTCGTCCCCAGGGTCAATGAGCAGTTCTTC CASSFVPRVNEQFF
TRBJ1-2 once TRBV10-2 . TGCGCCAGCAGTGATAGCCCTAACTATGGCTACACCTTC CASSDSPNYGYTF
TRBJ2-5 few TRBV6-5 TRBD2 TGTGCCAGCAGTTACGGCCTAGCGGGGGGGCCCCAAGAGACCCAGTACTTC CASSYGLAGGPQETQYF
TRBJ2-7 . TRBV7-9 TRBD1 TGTGCCAGCAGCTACGACAGGGGTCACGACGAGCAGTACTTC CASSYDRGHDEQYF
TRBJ1-4 . TRBV12-3/TRBV12-4 TRBD1 TGTGCCAGCAGACAACAGGGGTCGACTAATGAAAAACTGTTTTTT CASRQQGSTNEKLFF
TRBJ2-3 many TRBV4-1 . TGCGCCAGCAGCCAAGAGGACGGTTGGGGATCAGATACGCAGTATTTT CASSQEDGWGSDTQYF
TRBJ2-5 . TRBV14 . TGTGCCAGCAGCCAAGATCAGATCCTCCCTCGTGAGACCCAGTACTTC CASSQDQILPRETQYF
TRBJ1-5 . TRBV6-2/TRBV6-3 . TGTGCCAGCAGCCCTATGGGACAATGGGGGCATCAGCCCCAGCATTTT CASSPMGQWGHQPQHF
TRBJ2-7 . TRBV20-1 . TGCAGTGCCACCCCCGTACATTTCCCCTCCTACGAGCAGTACTTC CSATPVHFPSYEQYF
TRBJ2-5 . TRBV5-1 TRBD1 TGCGCCAGCAGCTCACAGGGGGCGCGCTTAGAGACCCAGTACTTC CASSSQGARLETQYF
TRBJ2-4 . TRBV2 . TGTGCCAGCAGGGACCTCGGTAAAAACATTCAGTACTTC CASRDLGKNIQYF
TRBJ2-1 few TRBV5-1 TRBD1 TGCGCCAGCAGAGGTCGGGGACAGGGGCACAATGAGCAGTTCTTC CASRGRGQGHNEQFF
TRBJ2-1 . TRBV7-2 . TGTGCCAGCAGCCCCTCGGGACAACTGTCCTACAATGAGCAGTTCTTC CASSPSGQLSYNEQFF
TRBJ1-2 few TRBV12-3/TRBV12-4 . TGTGCCAGCAGCCGACCGGGAGCTAACTATGGCTACACCTTC CASSRPGANYGYTF
TRBJ1-2 . TRBV28 TRBD1 TGTGCCAGCAGTTTATTCCGGTGGGCAGGGGGCTGGGATGGCTACACCTTC CASSLFRWAGGWDGYTF
TRBJ1-1 few TRBV29-1 . TGCAGCGTTGAAGGGGTAGGCCAGGGCCACACTGAAGCTTTCTTT CSVEGVGQGHTEAFF
TRBJ2-5 . TRBV12-3/TRBV12-4 . TGTGCCAGCGCCGCGGGGGCCGCAAAGGAGACCCAGTACTTC CASAAGAAKETQYF
TRBJ1-1 few TRBV20-1 . TGCAGTGCTACAACGAGCAGAGACACTGAAGCTTTCTTT CSATTSRDTEAFF
TRBJ2-5 few TRBV12-3/TRBV12-4 TRBD2 TGTGCCAGCAGACGTGGACTAGCGGGGGGACTGGAGACCCAGTACTTC CASRRGLAGGLETQYF
TRBJ2-7 few TRBV7-9 TRBD2 TGTGCCAGCAGCTGGAGCGGGGTTCTCTCCTACGAGCAGTACTTC CASSWSGVLSYEQYF
TRBJ2-7 . TRBV10-3 TRBD1 TGTGCCATCAGCCCTACCGGGACAGGGAATATGTACGAGCAGTACTTC CAISPTGTGNMYEQYF
TRBJ2-7 . TRBV15 . TGTGCCACCAGCAGAGATCCGGAGTCCTACGAGCAGTACTTC CATSRDPESYEQYF
TRBJ2-3 few TRBV10-3 . TGTGCCATCAGTGACAGGGTAAAAGGGACAGATACGCAGTATTTT CAISDRVKGTDTQYF
TRBJ2-3 many TRBV12-3/TRBV12-4 TRBD1 TGCGCCAGCAGCCGTGACAGGGTGGATACGCAGTATTTT CASSRDRVDTQYF
TRBJ2-7 . TRBV5-5 . TGTGCCAGCAGCATACCTCAGGGGAAACCCTACGAGCAGTACTTC CASSIPQGKPYEQYF
TRBJ2-1 few TRBV20-1 TRBD1 TGCAGTGCTAGATCAGAGGGGGCCAGCTCCTACAATGAGCAGTTCTTC CSARSEGASSYNEQFF
TRBJ2-2 . TRBV12-3/TRBV12-4 . TGTGCCAGCACCCGGCTAGCTGAGGGCACCGGGGAGCTGTTTTTT CASTRLAEGTGELFF
TRBJ2-5 few TRBV24-1 . TGTGCCACCAGTGATGCGACAGTACCAGAGACCCAGTACTTC CATSDATVPETQYF
TRBJ1-2 few TRBV6-5 . TGTGCCAGCAGGTACACAGGGCTCGGGTATGGCTACACCTTC CASRYTGLGYGYTF
TRBJ2-5 . TRBV5-6 . TGTGCCAGCAGCGTAGTACTAGGGGGGCCAGAGACCCAGTACTTC CASSVVLGGPETQYF
TRBJ2-1 . TRBV12-5 TRBD2 TGTGCTAGTGTTTTGGGGTTTGGGGGGGATTACAATGAGCAGTTCTTC CASVLGFGGDYNEQFF
TRBJ1-5 few TRBV7-9 . TGTGCCAGCAGCCCCACTTCGGGACAGCCCCAGCATTTT CASSPTSGQPQHF
TRBJ1-1 few TRBV4-2 TRBD1 TGTGCCAGCAGCCAAGGGCTCCGACAGGGAGTCGGGACTGAAGCTTTCTTT CASSQGLRQGVGTEAFF
TRBJ2-5 few TRBV7-2 . TGTGCCAGCAGCTGGGGGATGGAGACCCAGTACTTC CASSWGMETQYF
TRBJ2-5 few TRBV6-5 . TGTGCCAGCAGTTACACGGGGACCCAGTACTTC CASSYTGTQYF
TRBJ2-1 few TRBV20-1 . TGCAGTGCTAGAGATATCAGGAATGAGCAGTTCTTC CSARDIRNEQFF
TRBJ1-1 . TRBV11-1 . TGTGCCAGCAGCTTGAAAGAAGTGAACACTGAAGCTTTCTTT CASSLKEVNTEAFF
TRBJ2-1 . TRBV20-1 TRBD1 TGCAGTGCTAGACTCCCCCGGGACAGGGGGCGAAATGAGCAGTTCTTC CSARLPRDRGRNEQFF
TRBJ2-5 few TRBV12-3/TRBV12-4 . TGTGCCATCAATGTCGGGGGAACCCAGTACTTC CAINVGGTQYF
TRBJ2-3 . TRBV6-5 . TGTGCCAGCAGTTACGGGGCTCGAGCAGATACGCAGTATTTT CASSYGARADTQYF
TRBJ2-7 . TRBV9 . TGTGCCAGCAGCGTAGGGGTTTACGAGCAGTACTTC CASSVGVYEQYF
TRBJ1-2 . TRBV6-1 . TGTGCCAGCACTGAGGCATCAGGTGGCTATGGCTACACCTTC CASTEASGGYGYTF
TRBJ2-1 few TRBV7-9 . TGTGCCAGCAGCTTATTGTCCAATGAGCAGTTCTTC CASSLLSNEQFF
TRBJ2-5 . TRBV19 TRBD1 TGTGCCAGTAGTGCGGACAGGGCACAAGAGACCCAGTACTTC CASSADRAQETQYF
TRBJ1-5 . TRBV6-1 . TGTGCCAGCTTCGAGGGAACAGGCAATCAGCCCCAGCATTTT CASFEGTGNQPQHF
TRBJ1-1 few TRBV5-1 TRBD1 TGCGCCAGCAGCGGCGGACAGGAGGATGAAGCTTTCTTT CASSGGQEDEAFF